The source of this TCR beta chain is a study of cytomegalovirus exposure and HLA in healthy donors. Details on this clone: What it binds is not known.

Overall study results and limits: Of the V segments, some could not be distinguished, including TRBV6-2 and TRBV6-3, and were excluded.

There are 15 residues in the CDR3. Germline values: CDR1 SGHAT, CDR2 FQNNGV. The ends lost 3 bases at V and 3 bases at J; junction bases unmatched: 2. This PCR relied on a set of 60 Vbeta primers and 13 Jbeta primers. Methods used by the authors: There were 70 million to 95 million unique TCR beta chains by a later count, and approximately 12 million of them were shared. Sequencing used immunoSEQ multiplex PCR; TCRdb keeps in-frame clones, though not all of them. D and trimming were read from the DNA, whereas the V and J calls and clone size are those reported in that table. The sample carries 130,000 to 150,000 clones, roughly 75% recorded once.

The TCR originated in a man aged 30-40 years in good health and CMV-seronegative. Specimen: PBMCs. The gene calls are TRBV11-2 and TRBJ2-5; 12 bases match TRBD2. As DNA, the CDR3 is TGTGCCAGCAGCTTCCGGACTAGCGGGGAAGAGACCCAGTACTTC. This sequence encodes CASSFRTSGEETQYF. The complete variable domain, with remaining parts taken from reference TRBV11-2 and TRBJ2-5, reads EAGVAQSPRYKIIEKRQSVAFWCNPISGHATLYWYQQILGQGPKLLIQFQNNGVVDDSQLPKDRFSAERLKGVDSTLKIQPAKLEDSAVYLCASSFRTSGEETQYFGPGTRLLVL.